Following are 19 T cell receptor beta chains from one sample sequenced in a study of naive and memory T cell subsets (TCRdb year 2017). The library came from UMI-ligation and nested PCR. Instrument on record: Illumina MiSeq. An equimolar mix of two oligonucleotides covering both TRBC1 and TRBC2 was used as the beta constant-region primer. TCRdb trimmed public reads at Q25 via fastp, called clones via MiXCR and kept in-frame beta chains. Rows are unified per CDR3 protein, each entry keeping the most common DNA and genes. The sample data list roughly 98,000 distinct CDR3 sequences, and 7% to 8% of these were observed just once. The top ten clonotypes cover 1.5% to 2% of the sample. Sequences were obtained from central memory CD4+ T cells from blood. The cell subset or site label here, explained by the study, means: central memory, CD45RA- CD27+. These TCRs come from a human donor in good health.

The V and J genes are TRBV7-9 and TRBJ2-3; 8 bases align to TRBD1. This CDR3 has 16 residues. The germline V gene has CDR1 SEHNR and CDR2 FQNEAQ (reference sequence). V gave up 1 base and J gave up 6 bases; unmatched junction bases: 9. Here the CDR3 reads CASSLVGQGSRDTQYF. The CDR3 DNA reads TGTGCCAGCAGCTTAGTCGGACAGGGATCGAGGGATACGCAGTATTTT.

This clonotype showed up many times. The V call is TRBV7-2, the J call TRBJ1-6, with TRBD1 as a possible D gene (5 bases). The germline V gene has CDR1 SGHTA and CDR2 FQGNSA. V was pared by 4 bases and J by 8 bases, with 9 bases between. CDR3 length: 13 amino acids. CDR3 nucleotides: TGTGCCAGCAGCTCCAGGGTGGATTCACCCCTCCACTTT. This codes for CASSSRVDSPLHF.

Concerning this clonotype: One base away lies a much larger clone, so this may be a sequencing read error. CDR3 residues: CSGTNRLAGGPDTQYF. For the CDR3, the DNA is TGCAGTGGTACCAACCGACTAGCGGGGGGGCCAGATACGCAGTATTTT. The chain links TRBV20-1 to TRBJ2-3, with 14 bases aligning to TRBD2. V lost 7 bases, J lost 4 bases, and 10 bases stayed unmatched. CDR3 length equals 16 residues. The germline gives CDR1 DFQATT, CDR2 SNEGSKA (reference sequence).

The V call is TRBV24-1, the J call TRBJ2-4; perhaps TRBD1 as D (6 bases). Deletions cut 4 bases from V and 1 base from J, with 19 bases between. The germline V gene has CDR1 KGHDR and CDR2 SFDVKD. The CDR3 extends over 18 amino acids. CDR3 protein: CATSDPQAGQYAKNIQYF. The CDR3 DNA is TGTGCCACCAGTGACCCCCAAGCTGGACAGTACGCCAAAAACATTCAGTACTTC.

This clonotype has at least ten counts. The chain joins TRBV7-2 to TRBJ2-7; D may match TRBD1 or TRBD2 (5 bases each). CDR1 is SGHTA, CDR2 FQGNSA, per germline. The germline V and J ends were trimmed by 3 bases and 7 bases, with 16 bases remaining between them. This CDR3 has 14 amino acids. The CDR3 DNA reads as TGTGCCAGCAGCTTCGCCGGGGCCCGTGAAGAGCAGTACTTC. Protein: CASSFAGAREEQYF.

The sample holds many counts of this clonotype. J is TRBJ1-2 and V is TRBV6-5; D ambiguous. This CDR3 contains 15 residues. The V end was cut by 4 bases, the J end by 4 bases, with 16 bases between. The germline CDR1 and CDR2 sequences are MNHEY and SVGAGI. The CDR3 loop reads CASSSSGVSTYGYTF. CDR3 DNA sequence: TGTGCCAGCAGTTCAAGCGGGGTCTCGACCTATGGCTACACCTTC.

This clonotype has a count of ten or more. V gene TRBV20-1 combines with J gene TRBJ2-3; 7 bases line up with TRBD2. The V and J ends lost 6 bases and 6 bases, in that order; junction bases with no gene match: 12. Germline loops: CDR1 DFQATT, CDR2 SNEGSKA (reference sequence). The CDR3 sequence is 14 residues long. CDR3 DNA sequence: TGCAGTGCCATAATGAGGGAGGGGCTGGATACGCAGTATTTT. Translation: CSAIMREGLDTQYF.

CDR3: CASSLFMLSRETQYF. For the CDR3, the DNA is TGTGCCAGCAGTTTATTTATGTTAAGTCGGGAGACCCAGTACTTC. V usage is TRBV6-1 and J usage is TRBJ2-5; D uncertain. Germline V gene sequence: CDR1 MNHNS, CDR2 SASEGT. V was trimmed by 5 bases and J by 5 bases, leaving 18 bases between them. The length of the CDR3 is 15 residues.

The V call is TRBV5-6, the J call TRBJ2-3, with D unclear. CDR3 length equals 13 residues. Germline-derived CDR1 and CDR2 are SGHDT and YYEEEE. V lost 1 base and J lost 3, with 6 bases in between. The CDR3 DNA reads as TGTGCCAGCAGCTTGCGGCAGACAGATACGCAGTATTTT. It translates to CASSLRQTDTQYF.

This clonotype showed up many times. The CDR3 region is CASSLDSGGWDEQYF. The CDR3, as DNA: TGTGCCAGCAGCTTAGATTCCGGGGGCTGGGACGAGCAGTACTTC. This chain uses TRBV7-2 with TRBJ2-7; D possibly matches TRBD1 or TRBD2 (6 bases each). CDR1 is SGHTA, CDR2 FQGNSA, per germline. Trimming stripped 1 base from V and 5 bases from J, with 15 bases between. The CDR3 has 15 amino acids.

This clonotype was recorded many times. This chain connects TRBV7-2 to TRBJ1-3; D is possibly TRBD1 (5 bases). CDR3 length: 15 residues. Germline lookup yields CDR1 SGHTA and CDR2 FQGNSA. V shed 4 bases and J shed 1 base, with 11 bases lying between them. The CDR3 protein is CASSSAGFSGNTIYF. For the CDR3, the DNA is TGTGCCAGCAGCTCCGCAGGGTTTTCTGGAAACACCATATATTTT.

This rearrangement joins TRBV27 to TRBJ2-7, with TRBD2 identical over 7 bases. This CDR3 region has 14 residues. The junction had 10 bases not matched to a gene; V was cut back by 6 bases and J by 5 bases. The germline V gene has CDR1 MNHEY and CDR2 SMNVEV (reference sequence). In DNA, the CDR3 is TGTGCCAGCAGCCGGACGGGGGGTATGGACGAGCAGTACTTC. Encoded protein: CASSRTGGMDEQYF.

V gene TRBV19 combines with J gene TRBJ1-2; D not resolved. Trimming took 6 bases from V and 4 from J, leaving 12 bases between them. Germline V CDR1 and CDR2: LNHDA, SQIVND (reference sequence). This CDR3 contains 13 residues. Here the CDR3 reads CASRDLLGYGYTF. The CDR3 bases are TGTGCCAGTAGAGATTTATTGGGCTATGGCTACACCTTC.

This clonotype has a handful of counts. The chain is built from TRBV12-3 or TRBV12-4 and TRBJ1-5, with D hard to call. V lost 4 bases, J lost 10 bases, and 20 bases lay in between. The CDR3 consists of 15 residues. CDR3 protein: CASSSGEPLTPPQHF. CDR3 nucleotide sequence: TGTGCCAGCAGTTCCGGAGAACCCCTGACCCCCCCCCAGCATTTT.

This clonotype has a count of ten or more. The chain joins TRBV6-2 or TRBV6-3 to TRBJ2-3; a weak D match, TRBD2 (5 bases). V lost 1 base and J lost 5, with 16 bases in between. The CDR3 length is 16 residues. From germline, CDR1 is MNHEY and CDR2 SVGEGT. The CDR3 sequence: CASSYFLRSGGDTQYF. The CDR3 region has the DNA TGTGCCAGCAGTTACTTTCTGAGGTCAGGAGGAGATACGCAGTATTTT.

This clonotype showed up many times. This chain connects TRBV7-9 to TRBJ1-3, with D perhaps matching TRBD1 (6 bases). The germline V gene has CDR1 SEHNR and CDR2 FQNEAQ (reference sequence). There are 15 residues in the CDR3. With 5 bases removed from V and 5 bases from J, the gap between germline ends came to 16 bases. This chain's CDR3 is CASSTTLQGRNTIYF. CDR3 nucleotides: TGTGCCAGCAGCACTACCTTACAGGGAAGAAACACCATATATTTT.

This clonotype has ten or more counts. The V gene is TRBV10-3, the J gene TRBJ1-1; D is possibly TRBD1 (6 bases). The germline V gene encodes CDR1 ENHRY and CDR2 SYGVKD. V was shortened by 4 bases and J by 1 base, with 7 bases between the two germline ends. This CDR3 spans 13 amino acids. The CDR3 spells CAISGGQNTEAFF. CDR3 in DNA: TGTGCCATCAGTGGGGGACAGAACACTGAAGCTTTCTTT.

This clonotype was observed many times. This chain uses TRBV20-1 with TRBJ1-5, with D maybe TRBD1 (5 bases). This CDR3 region has 14 residues. Trimming removed 5 bases at V and 3 bases at J, with 14 bases between. CDR1 is DFQATT and CDR2 is SNEGSKA in the germline V gene (reference sequence). The CDR3 DNA is TGCAGTGCTGTCGGCCGGGGCCCCAATCAGCCCCAGCATTTT. Its translation is CSAVGRGPNQPQHF.

This clonotype has a count of ten or more. This rearrangement joins TRBV27 to TRBJ1-2, with D perhaps TRBD1 (5 bases). CDR3 length: 14 residues. CDR1 is MNHEY and CDR2 is SMNVEV in the germline V gene (reference sequence). Trimming removed 5 bases from V and 8 bases from J, with 18 bases in between. DNA of the CDR3: TGTGCCAGCAGTCCTCAGACAGTGACGGGAGGCTACACCTTC. Protein product: CASSPQTVTGGYTF.